The rows below give T cell receptor beta chains drawn from one sample of a study of long-term antiretroviral therapy in people with HIV. The data were produced by immunoSEQ multiplex PCR, yet TCRdb's version contains in-frame clones alone and is incomplete. The sample lists approximately 27,000 clones; roughly nine tenths were seen once. This material consisted of unsorted PBMCs, taken 3.1 years after starting antiretroviral therapy. These receptor sequences come from a man younger than 35 with HIV. Each CDR3 is given with its conserved first and last residue. A D gene is named only where the DNA matches it firmly. Size is omitted from some rows. Given values are once, few, many or a class for expanded clones.

>.|TRBJ2-3|.|TRBV11-2
CASSLAEDRSWYF
TGTGCCAGCAGCTTAGCGGAAGACAGGTCGTGGTATTTT
>.|TRBJ1-2|TRBD1|TRBV4-3
CASSQGQGSYGYTF
TGCGCCAGCAGCCAGGGACAGGGGAGCTATGGCTACACCTTC
>.|TRBJ1-1|TRBD1|TRBV28
CASNPPAGGQLDF
TGTGCCAGCAATCCGCCGGCAGGGGGACAGCTTGATTTT
>.|TRBJ2-1|.|TRBV7-9
CASSPPTGRSSYNEQFF
TGTGCCAGCAGCCCACCCACGGGGAGAAGCTCCTACAATGAGCAGTTCTTC
>.|TRBJ2-5|.|TRBV9
CASSPPHSEETQYF
TGTGCCAGCAGCCCTCCTCACAGCGAAGAGACCCAGTACTTC
>.|TRBJ2-3|TRBD2|TRBV9
CASSVKAGSTDTQYF
TGTGCCAGCAGCGTCAAAGCGGGATCCACAGATACGCAGTATTTT
>.|TRBJ2-1|TRBD2|TRBV7-9
CASSRTTSGSYNEQFF
TGTGCCAGCAGCCGAACTACTAGCGGGAGTTACAATGAGCAGTTCTTC
>.|TRBJ2-7|TRBD1|TRBV4-1
CASSQNGRDSSYEQYF
TGCGCCAGCAGCCAAAATGGCCGGGACAGCTCCTACGAGCAGTACTTC
>once|TRBJ1-5|.|TRBV6-5
CATKGPLYNQPQHF
TGTGCCACCAAGGGGCCTCTCTACAATCAGCCCCAGCATTTT
>once|TRBJ2-3|TRBD1|TRBV6-4
CASSVSGQGLPNTQYF
TGTGCCAGCAGTGTCTCAGGACAGGGTCTCCCTAATACGCAGTATTTT
>.|TRBJ1-4|.|TRBV28
CASRQLGRGRNEKLFF
TGTGCCAGCAGACAGTTGGGTAGGGGCCGAAATGAAAAACTGTTTTTT
>.|TRBJ2-3|TRBD1|TRBV4-3
CASSQVIEGGRDTQYF
TGCGCCAGCAGCCAAGTGATAGAAGGGGGCAGGGATACGCAGTATTTT
>.|TRBJ2-3|.|TRBV6-5
CASSSRQSTDTQYF
TGTGCCAGCAGTTCCCGACAATCCACAGATACGCAGTATTTT
>.|TRBJ1-1|.|TRBV4-2
CASSPAGTLDTEAFF
TGTGCCAGCAGCCCAGCCGGGACATTGGACACTGAAGCTTTCTTT
>.|TRBJ1-2|TRBD1|TRBV2
CASSVWTGDLDGYTF
TGTGCCAGCAGTGTCTGGACAGGGGACTTAGATGGCTACACCTTC
>.|TRBJ2-7|.|TRBV7-2
CASSLKGVAYEQYF
TGTGCCAGCAGCTTAAAGGGGGTCGCTTACGAGCAGTACTTC
>.|TRBJ1-3|.|TRBV4-3
CASSQDGGGSGNTIYF
TGCGCCAGCAGCCAAGACGGGGGGGGATCTGGAAACACCATATATTTT
>.|TRBJ2-3|.|TRBV4-3
CASSREGGFTDTQYF
TGCGCCAGCAGCAGAGAAGGGGGATTCACAGATACGCAGTATTTT
>.|TRBJ2-5|.|TRBV5-6
CASRGRGSQETQYF
TGTGCCAGCAGGGGGCGGGGCAGTCAAGAGACCCAGTACTTC
>once|TRBJ2-2|TRBD1|TRBV4-1
CASSQGTGENTGELFF
TGCGCCAGCAGCCAAGGGACAGGGGAGAACACCGGGGAGCTGTTTTTT
>.|TRBJ2-3|TRBD2|TRBV11-2
CASSLGAGPYTDTQYF
TGTGCCAGCAGCTTAGGAGCGGGGCCCTACACAGATACGCAGTATTTT
>.|TRBJ1-2|.|TRBV7-2
CASSLKVVVGQSNYGYTF
TGTGCCAGCAGCTTAAAGGTTGTCGTAGGACAGTCTAACTATGGCTACACCTTC
>.|TRBJ2-5|.|TRBV7-9
CASSLVRLVLAGYQETQYF
TGTGCCAGCAGCTTAGTTCGACTTGTGTTAGCCGGGTACCAAGAGACCCAGTACTTC
>.|TRBJ2-7|TRBD2|TRBV9
CASSGERIPRGQLAGVYEQYF
TGTGCCAGCAGCGGGGAGAGGATCCCTCGGGGGCAACTAGCGGGAGTATACGAGCAGTACTTC
>.|TRBJ2-1|.|TRBV6-1
CASSDVYNEQFF
TGTGCCAGCAGTGACGTCTACAATGAGCAGTTCTTC
>.|TRBJ2-1|TRBD2|TRBV15
CATSTGTSGYNEQFF
TGTGCCACCAGTACCGGGACTAGCGGTTACAATGAGCAGTTCTTC
>.|TRBJ2-1|.|TRBV4-2
CASSQTDTPLWDEQFF
TGTGCCAGCAGCCAGACGGACACTCCCCTCTGGGATGAGCAGTTCTTC
>.|TRBJ2-1|TRBD2|TRBV5-1
CASGTGLSYNEQFF
TGCGCCAGCGGGACGGGACTATCCTACAATGAGCAGTTCTTC
>.|TRBJ1-1|.|TRBV9
CASSLRGGRGTEAFF
TGTGCCAGCAGCCTCCGTGGGGGAAGGGGCACTGAAGCTTTCTTT
>.|TRBJ2-7|.|TRBV9
CASSVGGKGGYEQYF
TGTGCCAGCAGCGTAGGGGGGAAGGGCGGCTACGAGCAGTACTTC
>.|TRBJ2-1|TRBD2|TRBV7-6
CASSLVAAGGSGVEQFF
TGTGCCAGCAGCTTAGTCGCCGCGGGCGGGAGTGGAGTTGAGCAGTTCTTC
>.|TRBJ2-3|TRBD2|TRBV11-1
CASSIGTSGSSDTQYF
TGTGCCAGCAGCATAGGCACTAGCGGGAGTTCAGATACGCAGTATTTT
>once|TRBJ1-1|TRBD1|TRBV6-4
CASRDRGTGTTEAFF
TGTGCCAGCAGGGATCGAGGGACAGGGACCACTGAAGCTTTCTTT
>.|TRBJ2-1|TRBD1|TRBV11-3
CASSSKTSGTAYNEQFF
TGTGCCAGCAGCTCGAAAACCTCCGGGACAGCCTACAATGAGCAGTTCTTC
>once|TRBJ1-3|TRBD1|TRBV5-1
CASSLSSGGDLNTIYF
TGCGCCAGCAGCCTCAGTTCAGGGGGGGATCTAAACACCATATATTTT
>.|TRBJ1-6|.|TRBV7-6
CASSLDQLNSPLHF
TGTGCCAGCAGCTTAGATCAGCTTAATTCACCCCTCCACTTT
>.|TRBJ1-6|.|TRBV27
CASSLTGFDSPLHF
TGTGCCAGCAGTTTGACGGGTTTCGATTCACCCCTCCACTTT